This TCR beta chain was recovered during a study of cytomegalovirus exposure and HLA in healthy donors. Across the whole study: T cells numbering around 170 million yielded more than 100 million unique TCR beta sequences in an earlier analysis.

V lost 5 bases and J lost 2, with 13 bases in between. This CDR3 region has 14 residues. CDR1 MNHNS and CDR2 SASEGT come from the germline V gene. PCR used 60 Vbeta primers and 13 Jbeta primers. The data were produced by immunoSEQ multiplex PCR, yet TCRdb's version contains in-frame clones alone and is incomplete. This table has some 110,000 clones, over 60% appearing once. In this sample, this clone turned up a few times. This clonotype was sampled from a young man in good health and CMV-seropositive. The J gene is TRBJ2-7, the V gene TRBV6-1; maybe TRBD1 (6 bases). Input material: PBMCs. Written as DNA, the CDR3 is TGTGCCAGCAGTTTTTCGCAGGGGCCCTACGAGCAGTACTTC. Residues: CASSFSQGPYEQYF.